This T cell receptor beta chain was captured in a study of blood T cell repertoires in COVID-19 (dated by TCRdb to 2020 to 2021). At the level of the whole study: Samples from collaborators originated in the United States, Italy and Spain and spanned both the acute and convalescent phases of COVID-19. The prospective study material was composed of cDNA or gDNA derived from T cells, B-cell-depleted T cells, or PBMCs. The samples were drawn from two sources: the first 160 participants of the ongoing ImmuneRACE study, and 950 to 1,500 subjects contributed by 6 global collaborators. The sample metadata nearly always contained a de-identified subject ID, COVID-19 status, age in years and sex. The dataset comprised deeply sampled blood TCRbeta repertoires from subjects exposed to, actively infected with, or recovered from COVID-19. The repertoires were released in a freely available public database meant as a resource for research on the immune response to SARS-CoV-2. Where available, HLA class I and class II types were obtained from metadata supplied by the sample provider rather than from assay-based typing. The full study reports these points: The amount of clinical and demographic metadata varied by source and participant and was provided uncurated.

TCRbeta CDR3 regions were amplified from genomic DNA by means of the immunoSEQ Assay, a bias-controlled multiplex PCR. In the source study's methods: The number of nucleated cells in each sample was estimated by amplification of reference gene primers within the assay. To quantify the absolute abundance of each unique TCRbeta CDR3 rearrangement, sequence reads were collapsed and filtered. Productive Simpson clonality was computed per sample as the square root of Simpson's diversity index over productive rearrangements. The source is immuneACCESS, and TCRdb retained only in-frame sequences with V and J called. Part of the clones is not carried over; for the studies checked, unresolved V genes explain less than half of this, and the remainder is unexplained. V and J calls and clone size are copied from that table; D and trimming were computed from the DNA. In all, the sample holds 350,000 to 450,000 clones, and approximately 91% of those were seen once. The top ten clonotypes cover about 0.78% of the sample.

The CDR3 goes from the cysteine to the phenylalanine over 12 residues. The entry retains the CDR3 DNA only, 36 bases that are in frame from base 1. Trimming at the junction amounts to 7 bases on V and 0 bases on J, and the germline ends lie 8 bases apart. According to the germline V gene, CDR1 reads SGDLS and CDR2 reads YYNGEE. A note on this clone: Its antigen is still unknown. Base qualities are not recorded, but no much larger clone differs from it by a single base. At the DNA level, this CDR3 is encoded by other sequences in the same sample as well.

Participants in the prospective study were aged roughly 18 to 100 years, lived in about two dozen United States geographic areas, and enrolled through a virtual design. In the prospective study, participants were assigned to cohorts based on the clinical history participants reported in a screening survey and a study questionnaire. Exposed participants had been in contact, within 2 weeks of entering the study, with a person who had a PCR-confirmed or clinician-diagnosed case of COVID-19. Mobile phlebotomists in the prospective study collected whole blood, serum and a nasopharyngeal or oropharyngeal swab from every participant. Participants in the prospective study had the option to provide additional blood draws and questionnaires over a roughly 2-month period. Prospective study blood samples were shipped either frozen or at room temperature before DNA extraction.

The rearranged chain carries TRBV9 and TRBJ2-7; the D gene is unclear. The TCR sequence derives from a woman between 35 and 50 years old who had been exposed to COVID-19. What was sequenced was PBMCs or T cells enriched from blood (not recorded which). The CDR3 corresponds to CASSANSYEQYF. The sequence in DNA is TGTGCCAGCTCAGCGAACTCCTACGAGCAGTACTTC.